The clone carrying this TCR beta chain has more than one count but fewer than ten. The target antigen is unknown. This specimen belongs to a study of identical twins. Everyone who gave samples was a healthy Caucasian. Germline assignment: CDR1 MNHNY and CDR2 SVGAGI (reference sequence). The V and J ends lost 5 bases and 7 bases respectively, with 18 bases between them. The CDR3 length is 14 residues. Study-wide results and caveats: The models gave estimates that fell short of the out-of-frame TCR alpha sharing seen in monozygotic twins.

A single record per CDR3 protein comes from TCRdb applying MiXCR to the 5' RACE reads. The sample consists of roughly 1.6 million distinct CDR3 sequences, 25% to 35% of them appearing once. This chain joins TRBV6-6 and TRBJ2-7; a possible D gene is TRBD2 (6 bases). The TCR comes from a newborn girl in good health. Sequencing was carried out using cord blood. This CDR3 is CASSPGLTYNEQYF. DNA of the CDR3: TGTGCCAGCAGTCCGGGACTGACCTACAATGAGCAGTACTTC.